These 24 T cell receptor beta chains were sequenced from one sample in a study of T cell repertoires in cytomegalovirus infection. Which antigens these TCRs recognize remains unknown. Using its own MiXCR run on the reads, TCRdb lists one record per CDR3 protein. The repertoire holds roughly 700,000 distinct CDR3 sequences, with around a third as singletons. The specimen comprised cultured PBMCs, sampled from culture after CMV antigen stimulation. These receptors all come from a human donor in good health (CMV status not recorded). Some clones in this sample may be carry-over from other donors' samples.

V and J are TRBV7-2 and TRBJ2-2, with D possibly called TRBD1 or TRBD2 (5 bases each). Germline lookup yields CDR1 SGHTA and CDR2 FQGNSA. The V end lost 1 base, the J end lost 5 bases, and 11 bases lay between the germline ends. CDR3 length: 15 amino acids. The CDR3 coding sequence is TGTGCCAGCAGCTTAGAGTCGGGACCGACCGGGGAGCTGTTTTTT. Protein: CASSLESGPTGELFF.

This clonotype was seen ten or more times. The chain joins TRBV7-6 to TRBJ2-7, with no clear D. The CDR3 consists of 14 residues. The V gene lost 3 bases and the J gene lost 2 bases, with 11 bases spanning the gap. Germline CDR1 and CDR2: SGHVS and FNYEAQ. CDR3 bases: TGTGCCAGCAGCTTTAGTACTCTGCCCTACGAGCAGTACTTC. It translates to CASSFSTLPYEQYF.

The sample holds a few counts of this clonotype. The chain joins TRBV11-2 to TRBJ2-3; D gene unclear. The CDR3 consists of 14 residues. Germline loops: CDR1 SGHAT, CDR2 FQNNGV. Trimming took off 5 bases at V and 0 bases at J, with 9 bases between the two ends. The CDR3 DNA reads as TGTGCCAGCAGCCAAAAGGCTAGCACAGATACGCAGTATTTT. Residues: CASSQKASTDTQYF.

This clonotype was observed a handful of times. This chain connects TRBV19 to TRBJ2-1, with 8 bases identical to TRBD2. V lost 3 bases, J lost 5 bases, and 12 bases stayed unmatched. Looked up from germline, CDR1 is LNHDA and CDR2 is SQIVND (reference sequence). CDR3 length: 17 residues. The CDR3 DNA reads TGTGCCAGTAGTATCTCTCGGGGGGGGCTAACTGACAATGAGCAGTTCTTC. Translated: CASSISRGGLTDNEQFF.

The chain links TRBV5-4 to TRBJ1-4; TRBD1 is a possible D gene (6 bases). Trimming took off 0 bases at V and 7 bases at J, with 13 bases between the two ends. The CDR3 extends over 15 amino acids. Germline CDR1 and CDR2: SGHNT and YYREEE (reference sequence). CDR3 amino acids: CASSLEGGESEKLFF. CDR3 coding DNA: TGTGCCAGCAGCTTGGAAGGGGGTGAAAGTGAAAAACTGTTTTTT.

The chain is built from TRBV19 and TRBJ2-1, with TRBD2 matching 8 bases. The CDR3 covers 15 residues. Trimming cost V 4 bases and J 0 bases; bases outside gene matches: 2. Germline V CDR1 and CDR2: LNHDA, SQIVND (reference sequence). The CDR3 spells CASSTGTSSYNEQFF. CDR3 coding DNA: TGTGCCAGTAGTACGGGGACTAGCTCCTACAATGAGCAGTTCTTC.

V and J are TRBV7-6 and TRBJ1-1; TRBD1 matches at 7 bases. V lost 5 bases, J lost 0 bases, and 15 bases stayed unmatched. This CDR3 comprises 18 residues. Germline assignment: CDR1 SGHVS and CDR2 FNYEAQ. The CDR3 protein is CASSRPKGALYMNTEAFF. CDR3 nucleotides: TGTGCCAGCAGCCGCCCTAAGGGGGCGTTATACATGAACACTGAAGCTTTCTTT. Full variable domain (remainder filled in from reference TRBV7-6 and TRBJ1-1): GAGVSQSPRYKVTKRGQDVALRCDPISGHVSLYWYRQALGQGPEFLTYFNYEAQQDKSGLPNDRFSAERPEGSISTLTIQRTEQRDSAMYRCASSRPKGALYMNTEAFFGQGTRLTVV.

The genes are TRBV14 and TRBJ1-1; weak D call: TRBD1 (6 bases). Trimming cost V 1 base and J 2 bases, with 14 bases left between them. Germline CDR1 reads SGHDN; CDR2 reads FVKESK. The CDR3 is 16 residues long. In DNA, the CDR3 is TGTGCCAGCAGCCAAGTCAGGGGATCTAGCAACACTGAAGCTTTCTTT. As protein: CASSQVRGSSNTEAFF.

The sample holds a few counts of this clonotype. The rearrangement joins TRBV4-3 to TRBJ2-1, with TRBD2 matching 8 bases. This CDR3 has 16 residues. Germline V CDR1 and CDR2: LGHNA, YSLEER. The junction had 13 bases not matched to a gene; V was cut back by 5 bases and J by 7 bases. The CDR3 nucleotides are TGCGCCAGCAGCGGGGAACTAGCGGAGGGGGGTAATGAGCAGTTCTTC. It is translated as CASSGELAEGGNEQFF.

The V gene is TRBV7-6, the J gene TRBJ2-1; D perhaps matches TRBD1 (5 bases). V was shortened by 0 bases and J by 9 bases, with 12 bases between the two germline ends. This CDR3 is built from 14 residues. CDR1 SGHVS and CDR2 FNYEAQ come from the germline V gene. The CDR3 reads CASSLAGRVGEQFF. The CDR3 nucleotides read TGTGCCAGCAGCTTAGCAGGCAGGGTGGGTGAGCAGTTCTTC.

This chain links TRBV7-2 with TRBJ2-7; D not certain. The CDR3 is made up of 14 amino acids. Germline values: CDR1 SGHTA, CDR2 FQGNSA. Between the trimmed V and J ends, which lost 3 bases and 0 bases, there was a span of 9 bases. CDR3 DNA sequence: TGTGCCAGCAGCTTTTTCGTCGACTCCTACGAGCAGTACTTC. It specifies CASSFFVDSYEQYF.

CDR3 sequence reads: CASSQIAYNEQFF. CDR3 coding DNA: TGTGCCAGCAGCCAGATCGCCTACAATGAGCAGTTCTTC. The chain couples TRBV7-9 to TRBJ2-1; D not resolved. CDR1 is SEHNR, CDR2 FQNEAQ, per germline (reference sequence). Trimming pared 5 bases from V and 2 bases from J, leaving 7 bases between. There are 13 residues in the CDR3.

The rearrangement uses TRBV24-1 and TRBJ1-5; TRBD1 aligns across 12 bases. The CDR3 is 17 amino acids. Trimming cost V 2 bases and J 9 bases; bases outside gene matches: 10. From germline, CDR1 is KGHDR and CDR2 SFDVKD. For the CDR3, the DNA is TGTGCCACCAGTGATTCCGGGACAGGGGGCGAGGTACGGCCCCAGCATTTT. Its protein is CATSDSGTGGEVRPQHF.

The rearrangement joins TRBV7-4 to TRBJ1-2; perhaps TRBD1 as D (5 bases). The CDR3 is 14 residues long. Trimming took off 1 base at V and 2 bases at J, with 8 bases between the two ends. Germline V gene data show CDR1 as SGHVT and CDR2 as SQSDAQ. CDR3 sequence: CASSLVWDNYGYTF. The CDR3, as DNA: TGTGCCAGCAGCTTAGTTTGGGACAACTATGGCTACACCTTC.

There are a few counts of this clonotype. The V gene is TRBV7-9, the J gene TRBJ2-2; TRBD1 might be the D (6 bases). The V end lost 7 bases, the J end lost 1 base, and 13 bases lay between the germline ends. CDR3 length equals 15 residues. Germline V gene sequence: CDR1 SEHNR, CDR2 FQNEAQ (reference sequence). The CDR3 DNA reads as TGTGCCAGCACCGAAGGGACATTGAACACCGGGGAGCTGTTTTTT. Translation: CASTEGTLNTGELFF.

This clonotype has more than one count but fewer than ten. The chain combines TRBV7-2 with TRBJ1-2; D is unclear. V lost 6 bases and J lost 4, with 9 bases in between. There are 12 residues in the CDR3. Germline assignment: CDR1 SGHTA and CDR2 FQGNSA. CDR3 DNA sequence: TGTGCCAGCAGTTGGACGTCCTATGGCTACACCTTC. Translation: CASSWTSYGYTF.

The chain uses TRBV28 and TRBJ2-1; D unclear. Trimming removed 7 bases from V and 0 bases from J, with 7 bases in between. Germline V gives CDR1 MDHEN, CDR2 SYDVKM. The CDR3 has 13 residues. CDR3: CASTPFSYNEQFF. The CDR3 nucleotides read TGTGCCAGCACTCCTTTCTCCTACAATGAGCAGTTCTTC.

The rearrangement uses TRBV6-5 and TRBJ2-3; 7 bases line up with TRBD2. Germline values: CDR1 MNHEY, CDR2 SVGAGI. V dropped 5 bases and J dropped 6; count of bases not matched to a gene: 17. This CDR3 spans 17 amino acids. The CDR3 region has the DNA TGTGCCAGCAGTCGCTTTCTAGCGGCGACACACCAGGATACGCAGTATTTT. Protein: CASSRFLAATHQDTQYF.

This clonotype was seen more than once but under ten times. The V gene is TRBV12-3 or TRBV12-4, the J gene TRBJ2-7; TRBD2 matches 13 bases. The junction had 14 bases not matched to a gene; V was cut back by 6 bases and J by 3 bases. The CDR3 runs 18 residues. CDR3 nucleotide sequence: TGTGCCAGCAGCCCTGGACTAGCGGGGGACCTTCCTCACTACGAGCAGTACTTC. This gives the protein CASSPGLAGDLPHYEQYF.

The V call is TRBV6-6, the J call TRBJ2-7; 10 nucleotides line up with TRBD1. Looked up from germline, CDR1 is MNHNY and CDR2 is SVGAGI (reference sequence). CDR3 length: 18 amino acids. The junction had 12 bases not matched to a gene; V was cut back by 2 bases and J by 2 bases. This CDR3 is CASSYNSPRDRGPYEQYF. As DNA, the CDR3 is TGTGCCAGCAGTTACAACTCTCCCCGGGACAGGGGCCCCTACGAGCAGTACTTC.

V and J are TRBV5-1 and TRBJ2-7; a possible D gene is TRBD2 (6 bases). Trimming took off 2 bases at V and 3 bases at J, with 12 bases between the two ends. The CDR3 length is 14 residues. Germline CDR1 and CDR2: SGHRS and YFSETQ. The CDR3 region has the DNA TGCGCCAGCAGCTTATGGCGGGACCGCTACGAGCAGTACTTC. Translated, it gives CASSLWRDRYEQYF.

Concerning this clonotype itself: Possible read error: a much larger clone is one base away. The chain employs TRBV7-2 and TRBJ2-3, with D tentatively TRBD1 (5 bases). This CDR3 comprises 15 residues. V lost 2 bases, J lost 8 bases, and 17 bases lay in between. The germline CDR1 and CDR2 sequences are SGHTA and FQGNSA. DNA for the CDR3: TGTGCCAGCAGCTTAAGTCTTGGAGAAAGGGGTACGCAGTATTTT. It codes for CASSLSLGERGTQYF.

V and J are TRBV19 and TRBJ2-5, with 9 positions matching TRBD2. The CDR3 has 13 residues. V shed 10 bases and J 2 bases; nucleotides not matched to a gene: 5. From germline, CDR1 is LNHDA and CDR2 SQIVND (reference sequence). The CDR3 region has the DNA TGTGCCACTAGCGGGACCGCACAAGAGACCCAGTACTTC. Its translation: CATSGTAQETQYF.

This clonotype was detected many times. This chain links TRBV7-8 with TRBJ2-1; D unresolved. Trimming left V 3 bases short and J 2 bases short, with 14 bases between. CDR3 length: 16 amino acids. Looked up from germline, CDR1 is SGHVS and CDR2 is FQNEAQ. The CDR3 bases are TGTGCCAGCAGCTTCGGGCCAAGCCCTACCTACAATGAGCAGTTCTTC. Translating gives CASSFGPSPTYNEQFF.